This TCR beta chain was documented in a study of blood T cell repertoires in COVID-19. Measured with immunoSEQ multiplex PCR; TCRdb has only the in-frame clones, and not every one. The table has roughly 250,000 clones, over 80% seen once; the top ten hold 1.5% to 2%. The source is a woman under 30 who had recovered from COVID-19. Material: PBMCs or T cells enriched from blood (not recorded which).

The CDR3 sequence is CASSGTGWAANYGYTF. CDR3 nucleotide sequence: TGTGCCAGCAGTGGTACAGGGTGGGCGGCTAACTATGGCTACACCTTC. This chain joins TRBV2 and TRBJ1-2, with TRBD1 as a possible D gene (6 bases). V was cut by 4 bases and J by 0 bases, with 15 bases left in between. The V gene's germline CDR1 is SNHLY and CDR2 FYNNEI. The length of the CDR3 is 16 residues. Full variable domain (outside the CDR3, taken from reference TRBV2 and TRBJ1-2): EPEVTQTPSHQVTQMGQEVILRCVPISNHLYFYWYRQILGQKVEFLVSFYNNEISEKSEIFDDQFSVERPDGSNFTLKIRSTKLEDSAMYFCASSGTGWAANYGYTFGSGTRLTVV.